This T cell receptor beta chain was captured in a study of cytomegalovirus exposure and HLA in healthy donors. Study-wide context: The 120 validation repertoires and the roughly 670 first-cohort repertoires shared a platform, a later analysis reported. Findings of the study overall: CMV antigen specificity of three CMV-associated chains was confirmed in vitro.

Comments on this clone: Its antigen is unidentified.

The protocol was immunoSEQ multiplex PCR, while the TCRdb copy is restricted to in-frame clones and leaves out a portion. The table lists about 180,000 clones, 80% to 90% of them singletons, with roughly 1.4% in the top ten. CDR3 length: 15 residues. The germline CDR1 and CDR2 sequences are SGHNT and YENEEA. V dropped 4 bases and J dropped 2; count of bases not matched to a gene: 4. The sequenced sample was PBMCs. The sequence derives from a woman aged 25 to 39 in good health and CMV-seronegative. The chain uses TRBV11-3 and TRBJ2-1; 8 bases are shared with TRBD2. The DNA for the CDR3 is TGTGCCAGCAGCTCCAGCGGGGGCGCCTACAATGAGCAGTTCTTC. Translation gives CASSSSGGAYNEQFF.